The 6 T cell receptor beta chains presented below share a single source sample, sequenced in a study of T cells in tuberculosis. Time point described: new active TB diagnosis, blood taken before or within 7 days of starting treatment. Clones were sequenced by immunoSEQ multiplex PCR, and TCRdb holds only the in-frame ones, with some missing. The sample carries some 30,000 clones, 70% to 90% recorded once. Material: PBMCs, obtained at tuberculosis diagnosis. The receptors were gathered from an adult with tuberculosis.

The CDR3 DNA sequence: TGTGCCAGCAGCTTGTTTTCGCAGGATAATTCACCCCTCCACTTT. Amino acids: CASSLFSQDNSPLHF. The chain carries TRBV5-4 and TRBJ1-6; D remains ambiguous. Looked up from germline, CDR1 is SGHNT and CDR2 is YYREEE (reference sequence). V lost 1 base and J 5 bases, leaving 10 bases between the germline ends. The length of the CDR3 is 15 residues.

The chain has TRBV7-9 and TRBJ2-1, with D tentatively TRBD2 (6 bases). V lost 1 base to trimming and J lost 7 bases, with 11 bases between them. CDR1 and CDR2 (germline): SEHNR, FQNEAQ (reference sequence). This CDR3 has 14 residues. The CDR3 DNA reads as TGTGCCAGCAGCTTAGGAGCGGGTCCAAATGAGCAGTTCTTC. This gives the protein CASSLGAGPNEQFF.

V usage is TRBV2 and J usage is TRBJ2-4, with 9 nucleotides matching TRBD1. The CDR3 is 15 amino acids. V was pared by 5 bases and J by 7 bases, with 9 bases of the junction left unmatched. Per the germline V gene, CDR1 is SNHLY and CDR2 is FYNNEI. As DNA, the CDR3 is TGTGCCAGCAGTATCAGCCCAGGACAGGGGAACATTCAGTACTTC. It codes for CASSISPGQGNIQYF.

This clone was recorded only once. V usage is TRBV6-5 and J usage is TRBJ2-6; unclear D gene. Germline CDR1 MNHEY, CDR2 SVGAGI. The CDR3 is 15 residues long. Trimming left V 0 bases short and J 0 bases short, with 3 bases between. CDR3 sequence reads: CASSYSISGANVLTF. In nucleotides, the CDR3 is TGTGCCAGCAGTTACTCTATCTCTGGGGCCAACGTCCTGACTTTC.

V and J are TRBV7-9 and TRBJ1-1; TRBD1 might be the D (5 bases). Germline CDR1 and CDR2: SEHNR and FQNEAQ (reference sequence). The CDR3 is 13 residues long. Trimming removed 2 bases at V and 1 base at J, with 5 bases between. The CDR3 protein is CASSLQGNTEAFF. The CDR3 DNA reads TGTGCCAGCAGCTTACAGGGGAACACTGAAGCTTTCTTT.

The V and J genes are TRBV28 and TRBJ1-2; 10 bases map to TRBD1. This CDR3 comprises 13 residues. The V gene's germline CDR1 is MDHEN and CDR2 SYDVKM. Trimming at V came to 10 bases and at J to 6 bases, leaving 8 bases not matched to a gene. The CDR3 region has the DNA TGTGCCATCGAGAGGACAGGGGGGAATGGCTACACCTTC. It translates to CAIERTGGNGYTF.